This is a list of T cell receptor beta chains from one sample in a study of T cells in Graves' hyperthyroidism and ophthalmopathy. Each CDR3 protein is one row after TCRdb ran MiXCR on the multiplex PCR reads. The sample lists 600,000 or so distinct CDR3 sequences; more than 14% were seen once. Sequenced input: blood. These receptors were taken from a woman in her 50s with Graves' ophthalmopathy. The conserved cysteine and the conserved F or W are not part of the CDR3 here.

v_gene: TRBV6-1; j_gene: TRBJ2-3; CDR3aa: ASSKGRLAGVADTQY
v_gene: TRBV6-2/TRBV6-3; j_gene: TRBJ1-3; CDR3aa: ATTRTSSGNTIY
v_gene: TRBV5-1; j_gene: TRBJ1-2; CDR3aa: ASSMEGTVSGYT
v_gene: TRBV4-3; j_gene: TRBJ1-5; CDR3aa: ASSQDWGRGNQPQH
v_gene: TRBV29-1; j_gene: TRBJ2-7; CDR3aa: SVHGGQSSYEQY
v_gene: TRBV9; j_gene: TRBJ2-1; CDR3aa: ASSVEGSAKYNEQF
v_gene: TRBV20-1; j_gene: TRBJ2-7; CDR3aa: SARDQWGGGASEQY
v_gene: TRBV5-1; j_gene: TRBJ1-2; CDR3aa: ASSWESHGYT
v_gene: TRBV30; j_gene: TRBJ2-7; CDR3aa: AWIVRGDRPGGHYEQY
v_gene: TRBV28; j_gene: TRBJ1-5; CDR3aa: ASRLLRDTKGQYSNQPQH
v_gene: TRBV20-1; j_gene: TRBJ2-3; CDR3aa: SAGDLAGAFDTQY
v_gene: TRBV28; j_gene: TRBJ2-3; CDR3aa: ASSPYYRLAGEQDTQY
v_gene: TRBV20-1; j_gene: TRBJ2-3; CDR3aa: SAREGSGRATDTQY
v_gene: TRBV7-9; j_gene: TRBJ1-3; CDR3aa: ASSPTGFGGNTIY
v_gene: TRBV15; j_gene: TRBJ1-4; CDR3aa: ATSQHPENNEKLF
v_gene: TRBV30; j_gene: TRBJ1-2; CDR3aa: AWSVQVNYGYT
v_gene: TRBV7-9; j_gene: TRBJ2-6; CDR3aa: ASSLVSTSGANVLT
v_gene: TRBV29-1; j_gene: TRBJ1-4; CDR3aa: SVGQTTGATNEKLF
v_gene: TRBV6-1; j_gene: TRBJ2-1; CDR3aa: ASSARSTGRSQF
v_gene: TRBV28; j_gene: TRBJ2-3; CDR3aa: ASTSPGGSTDTQY
v_gene: TRBV29-1; j_gene: TRBJ2-7; CDR3aa: SVEPAQREGRDEQY
v_gene: TRBV7-9; j_gene: TRBJ2-7; CDR3aa: ASSSSGTYSYEQY